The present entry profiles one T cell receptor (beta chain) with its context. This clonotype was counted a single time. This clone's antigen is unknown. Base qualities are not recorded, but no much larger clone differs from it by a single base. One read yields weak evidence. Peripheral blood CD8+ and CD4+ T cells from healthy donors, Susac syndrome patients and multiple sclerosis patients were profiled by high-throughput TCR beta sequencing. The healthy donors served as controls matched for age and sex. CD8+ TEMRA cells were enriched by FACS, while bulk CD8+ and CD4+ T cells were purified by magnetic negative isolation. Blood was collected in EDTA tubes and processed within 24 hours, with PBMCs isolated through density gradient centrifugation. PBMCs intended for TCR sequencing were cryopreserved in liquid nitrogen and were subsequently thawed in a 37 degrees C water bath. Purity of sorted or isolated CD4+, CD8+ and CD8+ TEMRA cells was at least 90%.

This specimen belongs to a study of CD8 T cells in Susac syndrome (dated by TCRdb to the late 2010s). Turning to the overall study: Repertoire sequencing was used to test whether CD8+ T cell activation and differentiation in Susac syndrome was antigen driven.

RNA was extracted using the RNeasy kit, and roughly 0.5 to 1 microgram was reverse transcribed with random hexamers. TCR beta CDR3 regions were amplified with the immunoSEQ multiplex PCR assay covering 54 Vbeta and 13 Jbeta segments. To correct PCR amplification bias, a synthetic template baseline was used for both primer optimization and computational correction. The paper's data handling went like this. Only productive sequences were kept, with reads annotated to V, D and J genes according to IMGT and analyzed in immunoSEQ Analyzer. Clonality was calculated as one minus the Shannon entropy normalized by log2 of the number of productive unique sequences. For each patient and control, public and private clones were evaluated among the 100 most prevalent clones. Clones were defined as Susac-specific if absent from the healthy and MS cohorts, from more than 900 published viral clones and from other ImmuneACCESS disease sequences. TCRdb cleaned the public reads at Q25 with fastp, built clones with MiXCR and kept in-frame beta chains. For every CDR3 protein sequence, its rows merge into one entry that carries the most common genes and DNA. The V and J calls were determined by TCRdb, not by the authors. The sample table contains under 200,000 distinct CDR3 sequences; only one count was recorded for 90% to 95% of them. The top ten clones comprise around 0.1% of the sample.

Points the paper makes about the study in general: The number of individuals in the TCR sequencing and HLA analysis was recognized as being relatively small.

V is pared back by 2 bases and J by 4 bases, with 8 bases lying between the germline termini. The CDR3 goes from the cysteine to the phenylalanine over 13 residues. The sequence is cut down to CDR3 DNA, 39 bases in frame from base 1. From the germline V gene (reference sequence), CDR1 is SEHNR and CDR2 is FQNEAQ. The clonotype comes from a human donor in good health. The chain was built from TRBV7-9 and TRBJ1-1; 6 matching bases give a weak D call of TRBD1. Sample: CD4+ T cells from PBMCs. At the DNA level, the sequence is TGTGCCAGCAGCTTAATGGACAGCACTGAAGCTTTCTTT. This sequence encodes CASSLMDSTEAFF.